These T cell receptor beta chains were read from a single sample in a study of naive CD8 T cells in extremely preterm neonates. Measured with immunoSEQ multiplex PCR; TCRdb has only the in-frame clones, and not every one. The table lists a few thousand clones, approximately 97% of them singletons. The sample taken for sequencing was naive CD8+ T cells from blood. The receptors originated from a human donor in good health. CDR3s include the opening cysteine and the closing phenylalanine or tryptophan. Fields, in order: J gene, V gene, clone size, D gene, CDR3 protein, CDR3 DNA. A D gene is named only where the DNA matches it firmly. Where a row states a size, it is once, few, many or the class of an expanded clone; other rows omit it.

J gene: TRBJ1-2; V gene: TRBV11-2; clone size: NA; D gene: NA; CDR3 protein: CASSPMGGYTYYGYTF; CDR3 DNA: TGTGCCAGCAGCCCAATGGGGGGGTACACCTACTATGGCTACACCTTC
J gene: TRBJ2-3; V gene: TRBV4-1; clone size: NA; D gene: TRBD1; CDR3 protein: CASSRQGADTQYF; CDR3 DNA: TGCGCCAGCAGCCGACAGGGCGCAGATACGCAGTATTTT
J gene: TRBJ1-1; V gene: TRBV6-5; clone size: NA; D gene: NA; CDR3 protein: CASSWTEGNTEAFF; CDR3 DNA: TGTGCCAGCAGTTGGACAGAGGGGAACACTGAAGCTTTCTTT
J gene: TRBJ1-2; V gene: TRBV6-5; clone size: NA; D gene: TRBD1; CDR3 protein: CASSLQGAWGYTF; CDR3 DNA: TGTGCCAGCAGTTTACAGGGGGCGTGGGGCTACACCTTC
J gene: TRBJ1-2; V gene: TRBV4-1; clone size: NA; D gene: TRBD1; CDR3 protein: CASSQAGQARSGYTF; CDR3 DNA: TGCGCCAGCAGCCAAGCCGGACAGGCTCGGTCTGGCTACACCTTC
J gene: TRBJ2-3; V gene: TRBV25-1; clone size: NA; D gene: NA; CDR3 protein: CASSEYRPTNPSADTQYF; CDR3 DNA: TGTGCCAGCAGTGAATATCGGCCGACTAATCCCTCCGCAGATACGCAGTATTTT
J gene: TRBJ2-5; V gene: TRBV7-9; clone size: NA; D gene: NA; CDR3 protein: CASSSIDRRQYQETQYF; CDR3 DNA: TGTGCCAGCAGCTCAATAGATCGTCGACAGTACCAAGAGACCCAGTACTTC
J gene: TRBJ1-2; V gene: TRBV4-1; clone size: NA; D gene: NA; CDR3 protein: CASSALGSNYGYTF; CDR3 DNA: TGCGCCAGCAGCGCCCTCGGGTCTAACTATGGCTACACCTTC
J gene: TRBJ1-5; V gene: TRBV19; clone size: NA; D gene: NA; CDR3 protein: CASSIVQINQPQHF; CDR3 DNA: TGTGCCAGTAGTATCGTACAGATCAATCAGCCCCAGCATTTT
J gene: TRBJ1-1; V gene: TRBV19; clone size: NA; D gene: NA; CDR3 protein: CASSAPPRVAFF; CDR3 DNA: TGTGCCAGTAGTGCCCCCCCCCGCGTGGCTTTCTTT
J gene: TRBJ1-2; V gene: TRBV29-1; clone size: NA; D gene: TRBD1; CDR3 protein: CSVDAIGTGGAHYGYTF; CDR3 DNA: TGCAGCGTTGACGCCATTGGGACAGGGGGCGCACACTATGGCTACACCTTC
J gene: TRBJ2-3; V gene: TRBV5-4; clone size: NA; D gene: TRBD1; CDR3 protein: CASSQAGQGFADTQYF; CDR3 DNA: TGTGCCAGCAGCCAGGCGGGACAGGGTTTCGCAGATACGCAGTATTTT
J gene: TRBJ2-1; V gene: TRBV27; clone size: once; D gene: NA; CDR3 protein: CASSLLDSYNEQFF; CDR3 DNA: TGTGCCAGCAGTCTCCTAGACAGCTACAATGAGCAGTTCTTC
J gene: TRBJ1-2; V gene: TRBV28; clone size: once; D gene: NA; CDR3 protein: CASSLLTAYGYTF; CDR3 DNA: TGTGCCAGCAGTTTGTTGACAGCCTATGGCTACACCTTC
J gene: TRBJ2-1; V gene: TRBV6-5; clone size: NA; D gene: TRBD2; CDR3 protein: CASSLLAGGRNEQFF; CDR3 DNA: TGTGCCAGCAGCCTGCTAGCGGGGGGTAGGAATGAGCAGTTCTTC
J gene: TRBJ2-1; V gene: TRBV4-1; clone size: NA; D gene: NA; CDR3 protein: CASSQVAGPPNNEQFF; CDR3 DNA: TGCGCCAGCAGCCAAGTCGCAGGGCCCCCTAACAATGAGCAGTTCTTC
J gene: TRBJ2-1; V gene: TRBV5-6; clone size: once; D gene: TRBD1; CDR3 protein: CASSSYFDRGGHEQFF; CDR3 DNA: TGTGCCAGCAGCTCCTATTTCGACAGGGGCGGGCATGAGCAGTTCTTC
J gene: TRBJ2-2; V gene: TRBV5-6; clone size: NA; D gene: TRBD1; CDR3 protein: CASSFGTGHAGELFF; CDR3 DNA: TGTGCCAGCAGCTTCGGGACAGGGCATGCCGGGGAGCTGTTTTTT
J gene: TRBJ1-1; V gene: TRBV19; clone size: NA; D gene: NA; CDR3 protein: CASSIGGLYTEAFF; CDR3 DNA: TGTGCCAGTAGTATAGGGGGCTTGTACACTGAAGCTTTCTTT
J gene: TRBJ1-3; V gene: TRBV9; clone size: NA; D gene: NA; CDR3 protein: CASSARVQWSGNTIYF; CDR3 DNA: TGTGCCAGCAGCGCGCGTGTACAGTGGTCTGGAAACACCATATATTTT
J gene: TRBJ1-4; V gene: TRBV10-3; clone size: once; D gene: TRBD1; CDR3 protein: CAISPVGQINEKLFF; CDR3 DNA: TGTGCCATCAGTCCTGTGGGACAGATTAATGAAAAACTGTTTTTT
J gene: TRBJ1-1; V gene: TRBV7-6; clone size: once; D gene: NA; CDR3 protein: CASSPPMNTEAFF; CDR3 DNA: TGTGCCAGCAGCCCCCCAATGAACACTGAAGCTTTCTTT
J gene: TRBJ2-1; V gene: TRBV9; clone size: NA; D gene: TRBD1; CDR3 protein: CASSVEVGQGRDEQFF; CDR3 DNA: TGTGCCAGCAGCGTAGAGGTGGGACAGGGGAGGGATGAGCAGTTCTTC
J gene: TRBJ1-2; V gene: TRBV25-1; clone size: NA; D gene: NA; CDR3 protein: CASSEFSGGYTF; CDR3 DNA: TGTGCCAGCAGTGAATTTAGCGGGGGCTACACCTTC
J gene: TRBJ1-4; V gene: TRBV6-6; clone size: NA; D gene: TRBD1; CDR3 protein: CASSPTGSNEKLFF; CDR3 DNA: TGTGCCAGCAGCCCGACAGGGTCTAATGAAAAACTGTTTTTT
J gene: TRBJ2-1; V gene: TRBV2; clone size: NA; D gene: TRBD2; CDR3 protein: CASGSGGEGNEQFF; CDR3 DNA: TGTGCCAGCGGTAGCGGGGGGGAAGGCAATGAGCAGTTCTTC
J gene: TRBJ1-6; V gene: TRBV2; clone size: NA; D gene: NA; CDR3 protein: CASSEYPGGASPLHF; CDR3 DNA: TGTGCCAGCAGTGAATACCCCGGGGGGGCTTCACCCCTCCACTTT
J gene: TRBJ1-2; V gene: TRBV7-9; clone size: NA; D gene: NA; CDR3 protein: CASSSGQGGYGYTF; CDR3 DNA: TGTGCCAGCAGCTCGGGGCAGGGAGGCTATGGCTACACCTTC
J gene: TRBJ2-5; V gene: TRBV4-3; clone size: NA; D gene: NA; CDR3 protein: CASSQDWKGDWGETQYF; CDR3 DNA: TGCGCCAGCAGCCAAGATTGGAAGGGGGATTGGGGAGAGACCCAGTACTTC
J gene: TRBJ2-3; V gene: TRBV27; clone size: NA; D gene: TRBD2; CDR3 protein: CASSYLAGGTDTQYF; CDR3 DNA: TGTGCCAGCAGTTACCTAGCGGGGGGCACAGATACGCAGTATTTT
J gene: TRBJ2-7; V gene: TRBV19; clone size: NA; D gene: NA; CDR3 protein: CASSMTPAGNEQYF; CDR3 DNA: TGTGCCAGTAGTATGACCCCGGCAGGTAACGAGCAGTACTTC
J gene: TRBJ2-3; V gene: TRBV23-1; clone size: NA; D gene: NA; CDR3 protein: CASERAQPFANSSSTDTQYF; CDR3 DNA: TGCGCCAGCGAGAGGGCCCAGCCTTTCGCTAATTCCTCTAGCACAGATACGCAGTATTTT
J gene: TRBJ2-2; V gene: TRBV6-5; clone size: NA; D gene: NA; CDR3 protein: CASSYGETGELFF; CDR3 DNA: TGTGCCAGCAGTTACGGGGAGACCGGGGAGCTGTTTTTT
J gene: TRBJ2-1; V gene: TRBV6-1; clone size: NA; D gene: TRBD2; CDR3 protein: CASNWRGGRSEQFF; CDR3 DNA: TGTGCCAGCAACTGGCGGGGGGGACGGAGTGAGCAGTTCTTC
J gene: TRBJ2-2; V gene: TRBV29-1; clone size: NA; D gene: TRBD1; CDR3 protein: CSVDDRGLSGELFF; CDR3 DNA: TGCAGCGTTGATGACAGGGGGCTATCCGGGGAGCTGTTTTTT
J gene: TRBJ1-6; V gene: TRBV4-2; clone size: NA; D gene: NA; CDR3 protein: CASSQERGSPLHF; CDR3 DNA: TGTGCCAGCAGCCAAGAAAGGGGTTCACCCCTCCACTTT
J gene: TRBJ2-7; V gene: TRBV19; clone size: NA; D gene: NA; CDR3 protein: CASRSGTSYEQYF; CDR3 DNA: TGTGCCAGTAGGTCGGGAACATCCTACGAGCAGTACTTC
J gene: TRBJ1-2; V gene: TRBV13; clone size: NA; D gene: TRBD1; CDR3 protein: CASSLLTGGGYGYTF; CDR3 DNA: TGTGCCAGCAGCCTACTGACAGGGGGAGGCTATGGCTACACCTTC
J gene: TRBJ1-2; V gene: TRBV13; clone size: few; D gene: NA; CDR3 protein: CASSLKGWDGYTF; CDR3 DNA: TGTGCCAGCAGCCTAAAGGGGTGGGATGGCTACACCTTC
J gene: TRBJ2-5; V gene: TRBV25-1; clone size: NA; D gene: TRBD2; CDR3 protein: CASSEPAGTTQYF; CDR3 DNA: TGTGCCAGCAGTGAACCAGCGGGGACGACCCAGTACTTC
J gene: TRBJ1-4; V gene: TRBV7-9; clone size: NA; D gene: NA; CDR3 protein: CASSIPEGLREKLFF; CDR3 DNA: TGTGCCAGCAGCATTCCGGAGGGGCTTCGTGAAAAACTGTTTTTT
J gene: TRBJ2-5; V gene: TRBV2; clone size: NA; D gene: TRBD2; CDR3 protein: CASRWLAGGEETQYF; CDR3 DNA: TGTGCCAGCAGGTGGCTAGCGGGGGGGGAAGAGACCCAGTACTTC
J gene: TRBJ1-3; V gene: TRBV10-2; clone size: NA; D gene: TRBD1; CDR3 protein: CASFGQAPGNTIYF; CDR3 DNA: TGCGCCAGCTTCGGACAGGCTCCTGGAAACACCATATATTTT
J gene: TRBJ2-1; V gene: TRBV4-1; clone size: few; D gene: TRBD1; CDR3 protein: CASSLRQGSSYNEQFF; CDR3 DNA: TGCGCCAGCAGCCTCAGACAGGGGTCCTCCTACAATGAGCAGTTCTTC
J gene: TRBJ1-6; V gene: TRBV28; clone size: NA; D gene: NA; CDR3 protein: CASSYREEVGSPLHF; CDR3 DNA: TGTGCCAGCAGTTACAGGGAAGAAGTAGGTTCACCCCTCCACTTT
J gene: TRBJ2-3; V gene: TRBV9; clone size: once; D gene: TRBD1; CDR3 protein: CASSVWDSLVTDTQYF; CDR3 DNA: TGTGCCAGCAGCGTATGGGACAGCCTAGTCACAGATACGCAGTATTTT